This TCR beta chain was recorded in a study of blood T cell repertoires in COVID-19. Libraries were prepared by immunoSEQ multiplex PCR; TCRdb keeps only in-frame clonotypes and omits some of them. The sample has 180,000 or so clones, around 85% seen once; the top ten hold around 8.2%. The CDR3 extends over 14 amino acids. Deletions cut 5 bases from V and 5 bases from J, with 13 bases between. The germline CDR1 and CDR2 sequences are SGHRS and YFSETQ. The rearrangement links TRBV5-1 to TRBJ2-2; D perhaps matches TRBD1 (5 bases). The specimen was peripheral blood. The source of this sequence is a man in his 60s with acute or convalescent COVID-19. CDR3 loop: CASRGQGGTGELFF. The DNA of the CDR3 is TGCGCCAGCAGAGGTCAGGGTGGGACCGGGGAGCTGTTTTTT.